The clone carrying this T cell receptor beta chain was seen many times. The entry originates in a study of beta chain features in type 1 diabetes. The authors reverse transcribed all of the isolated RNA, so sequencing captured expressed TCRB transcripts. The data were produced by immunoSEQ multiplex PCR, yet TCRdb's version contains in-frame clones alone and is incomplete. The table has about 130,000 clones, around a tenth seen once. The V gene end was trimmed by 6 bases and the J gene end by 8 bases; junction bases not matched to a gene: 10. The CDR3 runs to 15 residues. Per germline, CDR1 SGHDN and CDR2 FVKESK.

Sequenced material: central memory CD4+ T cells from blood. The chain recombines TRBV14 with TRBJ1-6, with 7 bases aligning to TRBD1. The receptor comes from a young man in good health. CDR3 in DNA: TGTGCCAGCAGTCGACAGGGAGGAATGGATTCACCCCTCCACTTT. Amino acid sequence: CASSRQGGMDSPLHF.